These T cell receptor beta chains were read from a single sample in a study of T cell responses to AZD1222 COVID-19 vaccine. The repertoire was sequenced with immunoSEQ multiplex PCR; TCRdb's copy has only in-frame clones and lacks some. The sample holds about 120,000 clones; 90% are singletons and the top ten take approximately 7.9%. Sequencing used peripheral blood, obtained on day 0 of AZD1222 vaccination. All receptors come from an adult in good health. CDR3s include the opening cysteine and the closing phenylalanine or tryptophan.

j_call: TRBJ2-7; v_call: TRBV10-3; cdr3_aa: CAISEGQNYEQYF
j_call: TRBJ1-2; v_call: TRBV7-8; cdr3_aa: CASSLRGDGYTF
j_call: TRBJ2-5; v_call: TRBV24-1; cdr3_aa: CATSDSATTETQYF
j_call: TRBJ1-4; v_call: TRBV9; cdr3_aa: CASSVGPLRALNEKLFF
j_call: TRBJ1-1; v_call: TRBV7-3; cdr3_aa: CASSLGRGRQFQATEAFF
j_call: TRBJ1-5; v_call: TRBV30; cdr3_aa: CAWSRRQGDQPQHF
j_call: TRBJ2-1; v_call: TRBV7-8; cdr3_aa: CASSLGTPAGGFRQFF
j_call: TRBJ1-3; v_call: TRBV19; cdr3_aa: CASRGTLSSGNTIYF
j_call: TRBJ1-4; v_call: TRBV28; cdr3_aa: CASSKGDRGREKLFF
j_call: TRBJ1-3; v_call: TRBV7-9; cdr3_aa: CASSLYRSGNTIYF
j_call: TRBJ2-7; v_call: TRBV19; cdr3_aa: CASSISRLAGQSPDEQYF
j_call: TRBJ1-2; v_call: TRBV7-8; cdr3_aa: CASSLTPDTNYGYTF
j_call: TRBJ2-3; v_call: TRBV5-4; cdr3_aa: CASSLGGTDTQYF
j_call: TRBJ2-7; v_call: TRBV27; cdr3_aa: CASSFQTANPLEDEQYF
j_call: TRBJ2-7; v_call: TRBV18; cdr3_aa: CASSPGTGPTYEQYF
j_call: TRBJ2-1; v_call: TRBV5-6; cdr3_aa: CASSFGTSLFF
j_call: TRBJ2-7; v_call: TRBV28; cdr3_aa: CASSLLSSKQYF
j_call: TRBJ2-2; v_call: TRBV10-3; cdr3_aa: CAISDNRDTGELFF
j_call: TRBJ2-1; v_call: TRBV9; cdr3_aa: CASSVVWRGEQFF
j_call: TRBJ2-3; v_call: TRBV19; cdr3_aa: CASSPRLAGGSGTDTQYF
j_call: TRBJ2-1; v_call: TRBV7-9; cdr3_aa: CASSLRGNEQFF
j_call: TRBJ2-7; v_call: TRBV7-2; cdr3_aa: CASSRNSGRAADEQYF
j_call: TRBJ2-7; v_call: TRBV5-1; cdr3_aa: CASSLGQSDQEQYF
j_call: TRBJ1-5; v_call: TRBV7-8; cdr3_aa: CASGGGDSNQPQHF
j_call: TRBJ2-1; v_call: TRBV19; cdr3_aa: CASSSAEYNEQFF
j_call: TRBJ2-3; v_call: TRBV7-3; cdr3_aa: CASSPTGALWDTQYF
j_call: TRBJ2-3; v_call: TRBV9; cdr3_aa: CASSVRTSGGATDTQYF
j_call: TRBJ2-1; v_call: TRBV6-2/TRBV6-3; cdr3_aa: CASSYTGTSGANEQFF
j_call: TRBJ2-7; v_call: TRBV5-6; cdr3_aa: CASKIGSSEQYF
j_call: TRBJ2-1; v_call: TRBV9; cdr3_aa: CASSPSGGEQFF
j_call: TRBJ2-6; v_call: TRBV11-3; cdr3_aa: CASSPAGGLSGANVLTF
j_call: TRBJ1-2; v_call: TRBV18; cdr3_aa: CASSPPSGRYGYTF
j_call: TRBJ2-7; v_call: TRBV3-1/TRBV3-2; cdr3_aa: CASSLRLGGYEQYF